The T cell receptor beta chain under discussion was sequenced for a study of human T cells and chemical hapten exposure. Across the study: The use of 2% DPC on approximately 2 cm by approximately 2 cm of upper inner arm skin constituted sensitization.

This clonotype was recorded at least ten times. What it binds is not known. It was the library that attached unique molecular identifiers to individual cDNA molecules. Each CDR3 protein is one row after TCRdb ran MiXCR on the RACE reads. The table has fewer than 500,000 distinct CDR3 sequences, roughly 5% seen once. Study-wide results and limits: TCRs above 1 in 1000 frequency stayed constant with DPC sensitization.

There are 15 residues in the CDR3. V lost 6 bases and J lost 6, with 18 bases in between. CDR1 and CDR2 (germline): MNHNY, SVGAGI (reference sequence). Time point here: patch test 1, 2 weeks after DPC sensitization. The treatment is: therapeutic diphenylcyclopropenone sensitization with weekly scalp DPC. This receptor was obtained from a woman between 50 and 59 years old with alopecia areata. Some clones in this sample may be carry-over from other donors' samples. The starting material was whole blood, obtained in connection with sensitization to the hapten diphenylcyclopropenone (DPC). The chain employs TRBV6-6 and TRBJ2-1; D is perhaps TRBD1 or TRBD2 (7 bases each). The CDR3 loop reads CASSGGGTAPNEQFF. The CDR3 nucleotides are TGTGCCAGCAGCGGGGGAGGGACAGCCCCCAATGAGCAGTTCTTC.